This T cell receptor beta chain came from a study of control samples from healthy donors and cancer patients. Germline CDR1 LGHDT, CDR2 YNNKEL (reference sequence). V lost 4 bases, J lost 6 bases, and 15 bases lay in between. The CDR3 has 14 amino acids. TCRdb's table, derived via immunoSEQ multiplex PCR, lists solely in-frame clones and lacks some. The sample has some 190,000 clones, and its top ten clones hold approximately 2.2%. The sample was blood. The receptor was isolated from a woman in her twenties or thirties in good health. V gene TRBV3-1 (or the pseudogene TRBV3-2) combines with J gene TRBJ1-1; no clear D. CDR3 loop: CASSPMLGVAEAFF. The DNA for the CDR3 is TGTGCCAGCAGCCCTATGCTCGGGGTCGCTGAAGCTTTCTTT.